This entry lists 19 T cell receptor beta chains sequenced from one sample in a study of T cell responses to AZD1222 COVID-19 vaccine. Libraries were prepared by immunoSEQ multiplex PCR; TCRdb keeps only in-frame clonotypes and omits some of them. The sample shows approximately 96,000 clones, about 93% of them seen only once. This material consisted of peripheral blood, taken 28 days after the second AZD1222 dose. The receptor set was obtained from an adult who received the AZD1222 COVID-19 vaccine.

The V call is TRBV7-3, the J call TRBJ2-3; 12 positions match TRBD1. With 4 bases clipped from V and 3 bases from J, the junction kept 11 bases outside the gene matches. CDR3 size: 18 residues. Per the germline V gene, CDR1 is SGHTA and CDR2 is FQGTGA. The CDR3 is CASSYSGTGGVITDTQYF. The CDR3 region has the DNA TGTGCCAGCAGCTATTCCGGGACAGGGGGCGTCATAACAGATACGCAGTATTTT.

This sequence joins TRBV6-6 and TRBJ1-5; D is undetermined. The V end was cut by 5 bases, the J end by 3 bases, with 2 bases between. The CDR3 sequence is 11 residues long. From germline, CDR1 is MNHNY and CDR2 SVGAGI (reference sequence). Written as DNA, the CDR3 is TGTGCCAGCAGTGACAATCAGCCCCAGCATTTT. Translating it yields CASSDNQPQHF.

The chain recombines TRBV19 with TRBJ1-1; no definite D call. V was cut by 3 bases and J by 3 bases, with 14 bases left in between. In germline, CDR1 is LNHDA, CDR2 SQIVND (reference sequence). The CDR3 is made up of 15 amino acids. The DNA for the CDR3 is TGTGCCAGTAGTATCACCCCGGTAGCCCACACTGAAGCTTTCTTT. Translating it yields CASSITPVAHTEAFF.

The J gene is TRBJ2-7, the V gene TRBV7-3; D remains ambiguous. Germline assignment: CDR1 SGHTA and CDR2 FQGTGA. The CDR3 runs to 12 residues. V lost 3 bases, J lost 6 bases, and 9 bases lay in between. The CDR3 loop reads CASSFSLSEQYF. The CDR3 coding sequence is TGTGCCAGCAGCTTCAGTCTGAGCGAGCAGTACTTC. Drawing the rest from reference TRBV7-3 and TRBJ2-7, the complete variable domain is GAGVSQTPSNKVTEKGKYVELRCDPISGHTALYWYRQSLGQGPEFLIYFQGTGAADDSGLPNDRFFAVRPEGSVSTLKIQRTERGDSAVYLCASSFSLSEQYFGPGTRLTVT.

This chain links TRBV5-4 with TRBJ1-2; the match to TRBD1 covers 9 bases. Germline V gene sequence: CDR1 SGHNT, CDR2 YYREEE (reference sequence). This CDR3 spans 15 amino acids. J gave up 6 bases and V 5 bases, and 11 bases lay outside the gene matches. CDR3 amino acids: CASRSGTGPIHGYTF. Here the CDR3 DNA reads TGTGCCAGCAGGTCGGGGACAGGGCCTATTCATGGCTACACCTTC.

V usage is TRBV9 and J usage is TRBJ1-4, with D perhaps TRBD1 (5 bases). The length of the CDR3 is 16 residues. Germline V gene lookup returns CDR1 SGDLS and CDR2 YYNGEE. V lost 0 bases and J 3 bases, leaving 12 bases between the germline ends. In DNA, the CDR3 is TGTGCCAGCAGCGTAGGATCGGGGACGGCTAATGAAAAACTGTTTTTT. It encodes CASSVGSGTANEKLFF.

V gene TRBV30 combines with J gene TRBJ1-1; TRBD1 matches at 8 bases. Germline CDR1 and CDR2: GTSNPN and SVGIG (reference sequence). CDR3 length: 14 amino acids. V shed 5 bases and J 1 base; nucleotides not matched to a gene: 6. CDR3: CAWAGQGRNTEAFF. The CDR3 DNA sequence: TGTGCCTGGGCCGGACAGGGCCGGAACACTGAAGCTTTCTTT.

This sequence joins TRBV20-1 and TRBJ2-1; D ambiguous. This CDR3 region has 10 residues. Germline V gives CDR1 DFQATT, CDR2 SNEGSKA (reference sequence). Trimming shortened V by 8 bases and J by 14 bases, and 16 bases separated the two germline ends. CDR3 bases: TGCAGTACGGTGGACGGAAAAGAGTTCTTC. It translates to CSTVDGKEFF.

The V gene is TRBV9, the J gene TRBJ2-1; D is possibly TRBD1 (6 bases). The CDR3 length is 15 residues. Germline V gene sequence: CDR1 SGDLS, CDR2 YYNGEE. The V and J ends lost 0 bases and 3 bases respectively, with 10 bases between them. The CDR3 loop is CASSVAGDHYNEQFF. The CDR3 nucleotides read TGTGCCAGCAGCGTAGCAGGGGACCACTACAATGAGCAGTTCTTC.

This rearrangement joins TRBV19 to TRBJ1-6, with 7 bases identical to TRBD1. From germline, CDR1 is LNHDA and CDR2 SQIVND (reference sequence). J lost 2 bases, V lost 8 bases, and 3 bases had no gene match. CDR3 length: 14 amino acids. CDR3: CASAGGPYNSPLHF. As DNA, the CDR3 is TGTGCCAGTGCAGGGGGACCCTATAATTCACCCCTCCACTTT.

V and J are TRBV5-1 and TRBJ1-5; possibly TRBD1 for D (6 bases). CDR3 size: 15 residues. V lost 4 bases, J lost 4 bases, and 15 bases lay in between. Germline loops: CDR1 SGHRS, CDR2 YFSETQ. The CDR3 reads CASSTSGQRNQPQHF. The CDR3 DNA reads as TGCGCCAGCAGCACCTCAGGACAGCGGAATCAGCCCCAGCATTTT.

CDR3 DNA: TGCGCCAGCAGTGACACCCTAGCGGGAGGCAGTAATGAGCAGTTCTTC. Translated, it gives CASSDTLAGGSNEQFF. This chain connects TRBV10-1 to TRBJ2-1; TRBD2 aligns across 11 bases. Germline V lookup: CDR1 WNHNN, CDR2 SYGVQD (reference sequence). V gave up 3 bases and J gave up 7 bases; unmatched junction bases: 8. CDR3 length equals 16 residues.

This clone was detected once. The chain recombines TRBV2 with TRBJ1-5; D is uncertain. Germline-derived CDR1 and CDR2 are SNHLY and FYNNEI. Trimming removed 7 bases from V and 3 bases from J, with 10 bases in between. The CDR3 is 13 residues long. This CDR3 reads CASTRDINQPQHF. The CDR3 nucleotides read TGTGCCAGCACCCGGGATATCAATCAGCCCCAGCATTTT.

This chain links TRBV20-1 with TRBJ1-2; maybe TRBD1 (6 bases). Germline V gives CDR1 DFQATT, CDR2 SNEGSKA (reference sequence). This CDR3 is built from 11 residues. With 5 bases removed from V and 14 bases from J, the gap between germline ends came to 18 bases. CDR3 in amino acids: CSAFGGSRGTF. In nucleotides, the CDR3 is TGCAGTGCTTTCGGGGGCTCCCGAGGGACCTTC.

The genes are TRBV28 and TRBJ1-2; D possibly corresponds to TRBD1 (5 bases). The CDR3 has 16 amino acids. Germline loops: CDR1 MDHEN, CDR2 SYDVKM. Trimming left V 2 bases short and J 0 bases short, with 13 bases between. CDR3: CASSLRDLLTNYGYTF. The CDR3 nucleotides read TGTGCCAGCAGTTTAAGGGACCTCCTTACTAACTATGGCTACACCTTC.

V is TRBV6-5 and J is TRBJ1-2; 10 bases match TRBD1. This CDR3 spans 15 amino acids. Germline CDR1 is MNHEY and CDR2 is SVGAGI. Germline trimming cut 7 bases from V and 4 bases from J; bases unmatched to any gene: 9. In nucleotides, the CDR3 is TGTGCCAGCAATCCGGACAGGGGGGGGATCTATGGCTACACCTTC. Its translation is CASNPDRGGIYGYTF.

The chain carries TRBV28 and TRBJ1-2; possibly TRBD1 for D (5 bases). The germline CDR1 and CDR2 sequences are MDHEN and SYDVKM. The CDR3 sequence is 13 residues long. Trimming stripped 6 bases from V and 7 bases from J, with 15 bases between. The CDR3 DNA sequence: TGTGCCAGCAGCTCCGGGCAGGGCAGTGGCTACACCTTC. It encodes CASSSGQGSGYTF.

This sequence joins TRBV5-4 and TRBJ2-1, with 7 positions matching TRBD1. Germline CDR1 is SGHNT and CDR2 is YYREEE (reference sequence). The CDR3 totals 16 residues. The V gene end was trimmed by 4 bases and the J gene end by 4 bases; junction bases not matched to a gene: 11. CDR3 sequence: CASSTPRQGGYNEQFF. The CDR3 nucleotides read TGTGCCAGCAGCACCCCCCGACAGGGTGGATACAATGAGCAGTTCTTC.

Worth noting for this clone: Within the sample, other DNA sequences also encode this same CDR3. V gene TRBV6-5 combines with J gene TRBJ1-2; D not certain. The CDR3 runs to 11 residues. V was trimmed by 2 bases and J by 8 bases, leaving 6 bases between them. CDR1 is MNHEY, CDR2 SVGAGI, per germline. CDR3 loop: CASSYRGGYTF. The CDR3 coding sequence is TGTGCCAGCAGTTACCGCGGCGGCTACACCTTC.